This TCR beta chain was obtained from a study of blood T cell repertoires in COVID-19. Looking at the study overall: Spain, Italy and the United States supplied samples that represented acute and convalescent COVID-19. The analysed material was cDNA or gDNA that came from T cells, B-cell-depleted T cells, or PBMCs.

CDR1 is MDHEN, CDR2 SYDVKM, per germline. CDR3 size: 14 residues. V was shortened by 7 bases and J by 1 base, with 13 bases between the two germline ends. Methods used by the authors: Reference gene primer amplification in the assay estimated nucleated cell counts. TCRdb keeps only in-frame clones here, not all; method: immunoSEQ multiplex PCR. The DNA gave D and trimming, while V, J and clone size come from that table. The sample has a few hundred thousand clones, 90% seen once. Enrolled during active infection, Seattle patients were then followed longitudinally. V usage is TRBV28 and J usage is TRBJ1-1; D gene ambiguous. The receptor's source is a woman in her thirties or forties with COVID-19, enrolled during active disease. The sequenced material came from peripheral blood. This chain's CDR3 is CASTLSGPNTEAFF. The CDR3 DNA follows: TGTGCCAGCACCCTAAGTGGGCCGAACACTGAAGCTTTCTTT.